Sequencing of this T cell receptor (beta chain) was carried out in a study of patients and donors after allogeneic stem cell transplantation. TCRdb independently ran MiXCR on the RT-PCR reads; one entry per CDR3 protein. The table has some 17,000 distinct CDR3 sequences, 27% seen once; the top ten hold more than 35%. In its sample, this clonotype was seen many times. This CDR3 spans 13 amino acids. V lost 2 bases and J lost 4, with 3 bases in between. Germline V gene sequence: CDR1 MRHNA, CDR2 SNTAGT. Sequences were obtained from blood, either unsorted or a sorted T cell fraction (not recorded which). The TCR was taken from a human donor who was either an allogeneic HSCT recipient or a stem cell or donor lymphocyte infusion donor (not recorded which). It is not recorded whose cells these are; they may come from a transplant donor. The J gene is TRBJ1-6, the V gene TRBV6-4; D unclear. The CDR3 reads CASSDGYNSPLHF. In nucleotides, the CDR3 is TGTGCCAGCAGTGACGGGTATAATTCACCCCTCCACTTT.